This T cell receptor (beta chain) was obtained from a study of CD4 and CD8 cells across lung adenocarcinoma regions. TCRdb used MiXCR to reprocess the PCR reads, holding one entry per CDR3 protein. The sample holds around 10,000 distinct CDR3 sequences; 40% to 50% are singletons and the top ten take 15% to 20%. This clonotype occurred once. Germline CDR1 MNHNS, CDR2 SASEGT. This CDR3 is 15 amino acids long. With 8 bases removed from V and 2 bases from J, the gap between germline ends came to 15 bases. Donors had localized lung adenocarcinoma, a non-small cell lung cancer. The chain recombines TRBV6-1 with TRBJ2-2; the D gene is possibly TRBD2 (5 bases). Sequencing was carried out using CD4+ T cells from the margin of a lung tumor. This receptor was identified in a female donor with lung adenocarcinoma. The CD4 and CD8 labels of this study may be unreliable. CDR3: CASRDYTRNTGELFF. CDR3 sequence (DNA): TGTGCCAGCCGAGACTACACCAGAAACACCGGGGAGCTGTTTTTT.